The text below deals with one T cell receptor (beta chain). Source study methods: Estimation of nucleated cell counts was performed using reference gene primer amplification. Method: immunoSEQ multiplex PCR; TCRdb's copy keeps in-frame clones and lacks some. The DNA gave D and trimming, while V, J and clone size come from that table. The sample records about 170,000 clones, 84% being singletons. The recovered donors of Cohort 3 showed two negative PCRs, clearance, or symptom resolution. This sample was included in a study of blood T cell repertoires in COVID-19. For the study at large: Sites across the United States, Italy and Spain contributed samples from acute and convalescent COVID-19.

This TCR was sampled from a man aged 50 or older who had recovered from COVID-19. Sequenced: PBMCs or T cells enriched from blood (not recorded which).

CDR3 bases: TGTGCCAGCAGCTTGGGTGCGGGAAAGGGTTCACCCCTCCACTTT. This sequence encodes CASSLGAGKGSPLHF. The chain carries TRBV5-4 and TRBJ1-6, with no clear D. The CDR3 consists of 15 residues. CDR1 and CDR2 (germline): SGHNT, YYREEE (reference sequence). V was pared by 0 bases and J by 9 bases, with 13 bases between.